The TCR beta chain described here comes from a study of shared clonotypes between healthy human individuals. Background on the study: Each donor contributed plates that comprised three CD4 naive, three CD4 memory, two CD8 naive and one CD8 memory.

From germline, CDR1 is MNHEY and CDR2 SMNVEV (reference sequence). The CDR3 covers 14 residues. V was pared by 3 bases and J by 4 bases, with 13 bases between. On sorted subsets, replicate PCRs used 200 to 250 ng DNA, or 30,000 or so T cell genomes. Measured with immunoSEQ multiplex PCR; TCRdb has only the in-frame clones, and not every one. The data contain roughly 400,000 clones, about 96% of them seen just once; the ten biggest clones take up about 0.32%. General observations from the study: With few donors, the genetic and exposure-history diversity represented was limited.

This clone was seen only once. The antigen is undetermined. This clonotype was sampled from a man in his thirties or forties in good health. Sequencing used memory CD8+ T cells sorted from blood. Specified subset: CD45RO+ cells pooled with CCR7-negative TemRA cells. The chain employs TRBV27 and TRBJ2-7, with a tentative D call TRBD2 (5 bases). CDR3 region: CASSLYGSKYEQYF. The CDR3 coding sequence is TGTGCCAGCAGTTTGTATGGGAGTAAATACGAGCAGTACTTC.